This TCR beta chain was identified during a study of blood T cells in healthy people across ages. Study results and caveats: Long-lived and aged donors differed, with more naive CD4+ cells and higher diversity in the long-lived. The unknown donor CMV status may have confounded expanded clonotype changes.

The authors drew about 9.5 milliliters of peripheral blood from each donor. It was with a sample-barcoded 5' primer and a J-beta primer mix that a second PCR of about 6 to 12 cycles was run. One entry per CDR3 protein, called by TCRdb with MiXCR from the 5' RACE reads. The sample has about 1.7 million distinct CDR3 sequences, 28% seen once. This clonotype was found many times. Its antigen is not known. This TCR derives from a young woman in good health. Sequencing was performed on blood.

DNA of the CDR3: TGCGCCAGCACCCTAAAAATATACGCCACAGCTACTCCCGACGAGCAGTACTTC. Encoded protein: CASTLKIYATATPDEQYF. The chain links TRBV5-1 to TRBJ2-7, with D hard to call. This CDR3 comprises 18 residues. Germline values: CDR1 SGHRS, CDR2 YFSETQ. V was shortened by 6 bases and J by 5 bases, with 30 bases between the two germline ends.